This TCR beta chain was identified during a study of cytomegalovirus exposure and HLA in healthy donors. Repertoires were generated with immunoSEQ multiplex PCR, while TCRdb's copy carries only in-frame clones and drops some. The table lists tens of thousands of clones, 80% to 95% of them singletons. The specimen sequenced was PBMCs. The receptor comes from a young man in good health and CMV-seropositive.

DNA for the CDR3: TGCGCCAGCAGCTTGGAACAGGGCTTTCCAGCTTTCTTT. It yields the protein CASSLEQGFPAFF. The chain combines TRBV5-1 with TRBJ1-1; D is perhaps TRBD1 (6 bases). V lost 0 bases and J lost 10, with 13 bases in between. CDR3 length equals 13 residues. Germline values: CDR1 SGHRS, CDR2 YFSETQ.